The subject of this entry is one TCR beta chain. Its antigen is not identified. The data stem from a study of T cell responses to AZD1222 COVID-19 vaccine. Assay: immunoSEQ multiplex PCR; the TCRdb copy retains only in-frame clones and omits some. The profile shows around 80,000 clones, 80% to 95% of them singletons. The V gene's germline CDR1 is SNHLY and CDR2 FYNNEI. V lost 8 bases and J 3 bases, leaving 10 bases between the germline ends. CDR3 length: 13 residues. Whole-study findings and limits: Recipients of AZD1222 seropositive at baseline numbered only 6 or 7. Every sample of the repertoires postdated the peak T cell response.

The starting material was peripheral blood, obtained 28 days after the second AZD1222 dose. V usage is TRBV2 and J usage is TRBJ2-2; the D gene is possibly TRBD2 (6 bases). The sequence was obtained from an adult who received the AZD1222 COVID-19 vaccine. The CDR3 loop is CASGRGHTGELFF. Written as DNA, the CDR3 is TGTGCCAGCGGGCGGGGACACACCGGGGAGCTGTTTTTT.